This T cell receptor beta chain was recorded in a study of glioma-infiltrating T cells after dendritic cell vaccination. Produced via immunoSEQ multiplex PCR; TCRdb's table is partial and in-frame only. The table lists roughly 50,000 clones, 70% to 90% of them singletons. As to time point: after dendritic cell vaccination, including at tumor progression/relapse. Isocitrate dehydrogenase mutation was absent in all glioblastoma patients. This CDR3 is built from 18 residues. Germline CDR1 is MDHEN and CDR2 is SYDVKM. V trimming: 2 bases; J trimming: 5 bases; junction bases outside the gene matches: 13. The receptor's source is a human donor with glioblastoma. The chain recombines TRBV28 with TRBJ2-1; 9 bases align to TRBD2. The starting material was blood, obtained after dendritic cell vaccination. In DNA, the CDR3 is TGTGCCAGCAGTTTAATCCTGGCGTCTAGCGGGACCCACAATGAGCAGTTCTTC. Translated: CASSLILASSGTHNEQFF.